The clone carrying this T cell receptor beta chain was detected a few times. What it recognizes is unknown. Germline values: CDR1 LGHNA, CDR2 YSLEER. The CDR3 spans 15 residues. The V end lost 0 bases, the J end lost 4 bases, and 12 bases lay between the germline ends. These data come from a study of T cell repertoires in cytomegalovirus infection. Broader study findings: Based on cumulative public TCR beta family frequency, carriers of CMV plus the relevant HLA were identified. In two of eight donors, the top clonotype was HLA-C-restricted CMV-specific.

TCRdb fed the reads into MiXCR, producing one record per CDR3 protein. The table lists hundreds of thousands of distinct CDR3 sequences, under 20% of them singletons. The source of this sequence is a human donor in good health (CMV status not recorded). Some clones in this sample may be carry-over from other donors' samples. The sequencing sample was made of PBMCs. V usage is TRBV4-3 and J usage is TRBJ1-2, with D tentatively TRBD1 (5 bases). In DNA form, the CDR3 reads TGCGCCAGCAGCCAAGAGAGGGGTCAAGGCTATGGCTACACCTTC. Protein product: CASSQERGQGYGYTF.